This T cell receptor beta chain was recorded in a study of blood T cell repertoires in COVID-19. Study at large: Donors in the United States, Italy and Spain gave samples during acute or convalescent COVID-19. T cells, B-cell-depleted T cells, or PBMCs provided the cDNA or gDNA that served as material.

The CDR3 spans 15 residues. The germline V gene encodes CDR1 SGDLS and CDR2 YYNGEE. V lost 0 bases and J lost 7, with 13 bases in between. Here immunoSEQ multiplex PCR was the method, and the copy in TCRdb shows in-frame clones only, minus some. The table records just under 90,000 clones, about two thirds of them present only once. The sequence was collected from a woman of 80 years or more with acute or convalescent COVID-19. This chain joins TRBV9 and TRBJ1-4, with unresolved D. The source material was peripheral blood. CDR3 bases: TGTGCCAGCAGCGTAGATCCGGGGTCCGGTGAAAAACTGTTTTTT. Amino acid sequence: CASSVDPGSGEKLFF.